Listed here are 21 T cell receptor beta chains from one sample, sequenced in a study of identical twins. TCRdb itself ran the 5' RACE reads through MiXCR, one entry per CDR3 protein. This table holds roughly 1.6 million distinct CDR3 sequences, less than 40% found once. Specimen: cord blood. The receptors shown here come from a newborn girl in good health.

This chain links TRBV18 with TRBJ2-3; D is perhaps TRBD1 or TRBD2 (6 bases each). V was cut by 2 bases and J by 2 bases, with 14 bases left in between. This CDR3 is built from 16 residues. CDR1 is KGHSH and CDR2 is LQKENI in the germline V gene. The chain's CDR3 is CASSPMAGTSTDTQYF. The DNA of the CDR3 is TGTGCCAGCTCACCAATGGCGGGGACATCCACAGATACGCAGTATTTT.

This clonotype has only a few counts. This chain uses TRBV20-1 with TRBJ2-5, with no clear D. The CDR3 loop spans 11 amino acids. V was pared by 0 bases and J by 11 bases, with 10 bases between. Germline V gene data show CDR1 as DFQATT and CDR2 as SNEGSKA (reference sequence). The CDR3 reads CSARDFAEQYF. The CDR3 region has the DNA TGCAGTGCTAGAGATTTCGCGGAGCAGTACTTC.

There are a few counts of this clonotype. V and J are TRBV12-5 and TRBJ1-1; weak D call: TRBD1 (6 bases). CDR3 length equals 14 residues. Germline V lookup: CDR1 LGHNT, CDR2 FRNRAP. Trimming pared 6 bases from V and 2 bases from J, leaving 13 bases between. The CDR3 sequence: CASGLGQSNTEAFF. Here the CDR3 DNA reads TGTGCTAGTGGCCTCGGACAGAGCAACACTGAAGCTTTCTTT.

This clonotype was recorded only once. This chain uses TRBV20-1 with TRBJ2-5; 9 bases align to TRBD2. The CDR3 runs to 14 residues. Germline lookup yields CDR1 DFQATT and CDR2 SNEGSKA (reference sequence). V was pared by 0 bases and J by 11 bases, with 10 bases of the junction left unmatched. CDR3 bases: TGCAGTGCTAGAGATGCGGGAGGGAATGGCAAGCAGTACTTC. Amino acid sequence: CSARDAGGNGKQYF.

This clonotype was seen more than once but under ten times. The CDR3 loop reads CSVEGGSNQPQHF. The CDR3 DNA reads as TGCAGCGTTGAGGGGGGGAGTAATCAGCCCCAGCATTTT. The chain links TRBV29-1 to TRBJ1-5, with D tentatively TRBD1 (5 bases). The CDR3 runs 13 residues. From germline, CDR1 is SQVTM and CDR2 ANQGSEA. V lost 3 bases, J lost 4 bases, and 10 bases lay in between.

V gene TRBV18 combines with J gene TRBJ2-5; no reliable D call. CDR3 length: 14 residues. In germline, CDR1 is KGHSH, CDR2 LQKENI. Trimming took 2 bases from V and 0 from J, leaving 7 bases between them. Written as DNA, the CDR3 is TGTGCCAGCTCACCAATAGGATACCAAGAGACCCAGTACTTC. Amino acid sequence: CASSPIGYQETQYF.

The V and J genes are TRBV5-1 and TRBJ1-6; perhaps TRBD1 as D (5 bases). V was trimmed by 0 bases and J by 0 bases, leaving 13 bases between them. The CDR3 has 18 amino acids. Germline assignment: CDR1 SGHRS and CDR2 YFSETQ. The CDR3 DNA follows: TGCGCCAGCAGCTTGGACGGGGGAAGGAGCTCCTATAATTCACCCCTCCACTTT. Protein sequence: CASSLDGGRSSYNSPLHF.

The genes are TRBV20-1 and TRBJ2-7, with unresolved D. The V end was cut by 2 bases, the J end by 7 bases, with 15 bases between. The CDR3 contains 13 residues. CDR1 DFQATT and CDR2 SNEGSKA come from the germline V gene (reference sequence). The chain's CDR3 is CSARLEPHNEQYF. CDR3 DNA: TGCAGTGCTAGACTGGAGCCCCACAATGAGCAGTACTTC.

The gene calls are TRBV11-2 and TRBJ2-7; D gene ambiguous. Germline V gives CDR1 SGHAT, CDR2 FQNNGV. The V and J ends lost 2 bases and 4 bases respectively, with 15 bases between them. CDR3 size: 15 residues. For the CDR3, the DNA is TGTGCCAGCAGCTTAATTGGCAGAGATCCTTACGAGCAGTACTTC. Its translation: CASSLIGRDPYEQYF. The full variable domain, in which reference TRBV11-2 and TRBJ2-7 provide the parts outside the CDR3, is EAGVAQSPRYKIIEKRQSVAFWCNPISGHATLYWYQQILGQGPKLLIQFQNNGVVDDSQLPKDRFSAERLKGVDSTLKIQPAKLEDSAVYLCASSLIGRDPYEQYFGPGTRLTVT.

CDR3: CASSPLDSDYNEQFF. DNA of the CDR3: TGTGCCAGCAGCCCCTTGGACTCCGACTACAATGAGCAGTTCTTC. The chain recombines TRBV5-6 with TRBJ2-1; a weak D match, TRBD2 (5 bases). Germline V lookup: CDR1 SGHDT, CDR2 YYEEEE. With 4 bases removed from V and 3 bases from J, the gap between germline ends came to 14 bases. This CDR3 is built from 15 residues.

This chain connects TRBV3-1 to TRBJ2-7; 8 nucleotides match TRBD1. After removal of 1 base from V and 7 bases from J, the junction contained 9 bases not matched to a gene. CDR3 size: 15 residues. Germline-derived CDR1 and CDR2 are LGHDT and YNNKEL (reference sequence). The CDR3 DNA is TGTGCCAGCAGCCAAGGCCGGGACAGGACAAATGAGCAGTACTTC. It encodes CASSQGRDRTNEQYF.

A few counts support this clonotype. This rearrangement joins TRBV20-1 to TRBJ2-7; 7 bases match TRBD2. V lost 5 bases and J lost 3; bases outside the gene matches: 10. Germline-derived CDR1 and CDR2 are DFQATT and SNEGSKA (reference sequence). The CDR3 is 14 amino acids. CDR3 DNA: TGCAGTGCTCCCAAATGGAGCGGGGACTACGAGCAGTACTTC. Its translation is CSAPKWSGDYEQYF.

This clonotype was observed a few times. The J gene is TRBJ2-3, the V gene TRBV6-2 or TRBV6-3; D is perhaps TRBD1 or TRBD2 (7 bases each). The V and J ends lost 5 bases and 1 base respectively, with 13 bases between them. CDR1 is MNHEY and CDR2 is SVGEGT in the germline V gene. This CDR3 is 15 amino acids long. CDR3 protein: CASSNGGTGTDTQYF. In DNA, the CDR3 is TGTGCCAGCAGTAACGGGGGGACAGGCACAGATACGCAGTATTTT.

This chain links TRBV20-1 with TRBJ2-1, with TRBD2 matching over 8 bases. There are 19 residues in the CDR3. After removal of 3 bases from V and 8 bases from J, the junction contained 24 bases not matched to a gene. Per the germline V gene, CDR1 is DFQATT and CDR2 is SNEGSKA (reference sequence). The CDR3 coding sequence is TGCAGTGCTAGCATGGTCTCGATCTTCACGGGGGGGCTGGGCTATGAGCAGTTCTTC. This codes for CSASMVSIFTGGLGYEQFF.

A single count supports this clonotype. J is TRBJ1-1 and V is TRBV3-1; tentatively, D is TRBD1 (6 bases). V shed 3 bases and J shed 3 bases, with 17 bases lying between them. The germline gives CDR1 LGHDT, CDR2 YNNKEL (reference sequence). The CDR3 extends over 16 amino acids. DNA for the CDR3: TGTGCCAGCAGCCATCGGTTCGCAGGGGCTTACACTGAAGCTTTCTTT. This gives the protein CASSHRFAGAYTEAFF.

This chain links TRBV20-1 with TRBJ1-2; 8 nucleotides align to TRBD1. The germline CDR1 and CDR2 sequences are DFQATT and SNEGSKA (reference sequence). V was clipped by 0 bases and J by 2 bases; unmatched bases: 8. This CDR3 is built from 16 residues. CDR3 region: CSARDPKTGENYGYTF. In DNA form, the CDR3 reads TGCAGTGCTAGAGACCCTAAGACAGGGGAGAACTATGGCTACACCTTC.

This chain links TRBV4-2 with TRBJ2-7, with D possibly being TRBD1 or TRBD2 (5 bases each). CDR1 and CDR2 from the germline V gene are LGHNA and YNFKEQ. The CDR3 has 15 residues. With 3 bases removed from V and 3 bases from J, the gap between germline ends came to 15 bases. The chain's CDR3 is CASSHAGTAHYEQYF. CDR3 sequence (DNA): TGTGCCAGCAGCCATGCCGGGACGGCTCACTACGAGCAGTACTTC.

This clonotype was seen a handful of times. The V and J genes are TRBV4-1 and TRBJ2-7; 9 nucleotides agree with TRBD2. The CDR3 totals 16 residues. V was clipped by 5 bases and J by 0 bases; unmatched bases: 8. The germline gives CDR1 MGHRA, CDR2 YSYEKL. The CDR3 nucleotides read TGCGCCAGCAGCTCGGAGACTAGCGGCAGCTCCTACGAGCAGTACTTC. This codes for CASSSETSGSSYEQYF.

V usage is TRBV7-2 and J usage is TRBJ1-2; 10 positions agree with TRBD1. The CDR3 totals 13 residues. The J segment lost 8 bases and the V segment lost 3 bases, leaving 3 bases of the junction unmatched. Germline V gene data show CDR1 as SGHTA and CDR2 as FQGNSA. The CDR3 bases are TGTGCCAGCAGCTTCGGGACAGGGGCCGGCTACACCTTC. Its translation is CASSFGTGAGYTF.

The V gene is TRBV20-1, the J gene TRBJ2-4; D call uncertain. The V end lost 3 bases, the J end lost 0 bases, and 6 bases lay between the germline ends. Germline V gene sequence: CDR1 DFQATT, CDR2 SNEGSKA (reference sequence). The CDR3 runs to 13 residues. CDR3 nucleotide sequence: TGCAGTGCTAGCCAGATAGCCAAAAACATTCAGTACTTC. It encodes CSASQIAKNIQYF.

V usage is TRBV10-3 and J usage is TRBJ2-7; TRBD1 matches at 7 bases. Per germline, CDR1 ENHRY and CDR2 SYGVKD. This CDR3 comprises 14 residues. With V trimmed by 2 bases and J by 6 bases, 7 bases remained unmatched. CDR3 bases: TGTGCCATCAGTGAGACCACAGGGGCGGGCGAGCAGTACTTC. This encodes CAISETTGAGEQYF.